Listed below are T cell receptor beta chains from one sample, sequenced in a study of blood T cell repertoires in COVID-19. Data came from immunoSEQ multiplex PCR; TCRdb stores just in-frame clones and leaves some out. The sample has over 200,000 clones; approximately 87% are singletons. The sequencing sample was made of peripheral blood. All receptors derive from a man between 60 and 70 years old who had recovered from COVID-19. CDR3s include the opening cysteine and the closing phenylalanine or tryptophan. D genes are given only for firm matches. The size of a clone is reported for some rows only, either as once, few or many, or as a class for expanded clones.

j_call: TRBJ2-1
d_call: TRBD2
v_call: TRBV9
clone_size: -
cdr3_nt: TGTGCCAGCAGCTCCCCGAGGACTAGCGGGATCAGCTCCTACAATGAGCAGTTCTTC
cdr3_aa: CASSSPRTSGISSYNEQFF

j_call: TRBJ1-4
d_call: -
v_call: TRBV19
clone_size: once
cdr3_nt: TGTGCCAGTTGTAGTCGAACTAATGAAAAACTGTTTTTT
cdr3_aa: CASCSRTNEKLFF

j_call: TRBJ2-7
d_call: TRBD1
v_call: TRBV19
clone_size: -
cdr3_nt: TGTGCCAGTAGTTCTGGACAGGGAAACTCCTACGAGCAGTACTTC
cdr3_aa: CASSSGQGNSYEQYF

j_call: TRBJ1-1
d_call: -
v_call: TRBV3-1/TRBV3-2
clone_size: -
cdr3_nt: TGTGCCAGCGGGGGAGGGGGAGGGGGTTTTATGAACACTGAAGCTTTCTTT
cdr3_aa: CASGGGGGGFMNTEAFF

j_call: TRBJ1-1
d_call: TRBD1
v_call: TRBV30
clone_size: -
cdr3_nt: TGTGCCTGGAGTATACAGGGGTGGACTGAAGCTTTCTTT
cdr3_aa: CAWSIQGWTEAFF

j_call: TRBJ2-7
d_call: -
v_call: TRBV3-1/TRBV3-2
clone_size: -
cdr3_nt: TGTGCCAGCAGCCAATACAGCGGACTCTACGAGCAGTACTTC
cdr3_aa: CASSQYSGLYEQYF

j_call: TRBJ2-1
d_call: -
v_call: TRBV5-1
clone_size: -
cdr3_nt: TGCGCCAGCAGCTTACAGGCCCCAGATAATGAGCAGTTCTTC
cdr3_aa: CASSLQAPDNEQFF

j_call: TRBJ2-7
d_call: -
v_call: TRBV28
clone_size: few
cdr3_nt: TGTGCCAGCAGTAACGCCGGAGGCCGTTCCTACGAGCAGTACTTC
cdr3_aa: CASSNAGGRSYEQYF

j_call: TRBJ2-3
d_call: TRBD2
v_call: TRBV7-6
clone_size: -
cdr3_nt: TGTGCCAGCAGCTTTAGAGTAGCGGGAGTCAGTAGAGCAGATACGCAGTATTTT
cdr3_aa: CASSFRVAGVSRADTQYF

j_call: TRBJ2-5
d_call: -
v_call: TRBV7-6
clone_size: -
cdr3_nt: TGTGCCAGCAGCTTGGGCCATCTAGAGACCCAGTACTTC
cdr3_aa: CASSLGHLETQYF

j_call: TRBJ2-1
d_call: TRBD1
v_call: TRBV5-1
clone_size: -
cdr3_nt: TGCGCCAGCAGCTTGGCCGGGACAGGGACGGATGAGCAGTTCTTC
cdr3_aa: CASSLAGTGTDEQFF

j_call: TRBJ2-5
d_call: TRBD2
v_call: TRBV18
clone_size: -
cdr3_nt: TGTGCCACCAAACCGCGGGCTAGCGGAGAGACCCAGTACTTC
cdr3_aa: CATKPRASGETQYF

j_call: TRBJ2-7
d_call: TRBD1
v_call: TRBV9
clone_size: -
cdr3_nt: TGTGCCAGCAGCTCACTCGGACAGGGACCCTACGAGCAGTACTTC
cdr3_aa: CASSSLGQGPYEQYF

j_call: TRBJ1-5
d_call: -
v_call: TRBV19
clone_size: -
cdr3_nt: TGTGCCAGTAGTCGCGAGGGGGTCGCTAGCAATCAGCCCCAGCATTTT
cdr3_aa: CASSREGVASNQPQHF

j_call: TRBJ2-7
d_call: -
v_call: TRBV7-6
clone_size: -
cdr3_nt: TGTGCCAGCAGCTTAGAAGTCCCGGGGTCCACCTACGAGCAGTACTTC
cdr3_aa: CASSLEVPGSTYEQYF

j_call: TRBJ1-3
d_call: -
v_call: TRBV7-6
clone_size: -
cdr3_nt: TGTGCCAGCATCACAGGTGACTCTGGAAACACCATATATTTT
cdr3_aa: CASITGDSGNTIYF

j_call: TRBJ1-6
d_call: -
v_call: TRBV4-3
clone_size: -
cdr3_nt: TGCGCCAGCAGCCAGGGGGGGGCAGGGAATTCACCCCTCCACTTT
cdr3_aa: CASSQGGAGNSPLHF

j_call: TRBJ2-6
d_call: TRBD1
v_call: TRBV29-1
clone_size: -
cdr3_nt: TGCAGCGTTGAAAGGGGGCAGGAAGGGGCCAACGTCCTGACTTTC
cdr3_aa: CSVERGQEGANVLTF

j_call: TRBJ2-7
d_call: -
v_call: TRBV4-3
clone_size: -
cdr3_nt: TGCGCCAGCAGCCTCTCGTTGGTTTCTAGTAACGAGCAGTACTTC
cdr3_aa: CASSLSLVSSNEQYF

j_call: TRBJ1-5
d_call: TRBD1
v_call: TRBV28
clone_size: -
cdr3_nt: TGTGCCAGCAGCCACGGACAGGGCTATCAGCCCCAGCATTTT
cdr3_aa: CASSHGQGYQPQHF

j_call: TRBJ2-1
d_call: -
v_call: TRBV19
clone_size: -
cdr3_nt: TGTGCCAGTAGTAGAGGGTCCCAATCCTACAATGAGCAGTTCTTC
cdr3_aa: CASSRGSQSYNEQFF

j_call: TRBJ1-6
d_call: -
v_call: TRBV4-3
clone_size: -
cdr3_nt: TGCGCCAGCAGCCAAGATGGGCCTTCACCCCTCCACTTT
cdr3_aa: CASSQDGPSPLHF

j_call: TRBJ2-3
d_call: -
v_call: TRBV3-1/TRBV3-2
clone_size: -
cdr3_nt: TGTGCCAGCAGCCAAGTCGGGGGGCAGACAGGCACAGATACGCAGTATTTT
cdr3_aa: CASSQVGGQTGTDTQYF

j_call: TRBJ1-5
d_call: TRBD1
v_call: TRBV10-1
clone_size: -
cdr3_nt: TGCGCCAGCAGCCCTACAGGGGCCCCTCGGGTGATGCAGCCCCAGCATTTT
cdr3_aa: CASSPTGAPRVMQPQHF

j_call: TRBJ1-2
d_call: TRBD1
v_call: TRBV30
clone_size: -
cdr3_nt: TGTGCCTGGAGCGACAGGGGGCTAGGCTACACCTTC
cdr3_aa: CAWSDRGLGYTF

j_call: TRBJ2-1
d_call: -
v_call: TRBV7-9
clone_size: -
cdr3_nt: TGTGCCAGCAGCTTTTCACTAGGGAGCAATGAGCAGTTCTTC
cdr3_aa: CASSFSLGSNEQFF

j_call: TRBJ1-6
d_call: -
v_call: TRBV30
clone_size: -
cdr3_nt: TGTGCCTGGAAGACGTTACAGGGACCCCTCCACTTT
cdr3_aa: CAWKTLQGPLHF

j_call: TRBJ1-3
d_call: TRBD1
v_call: TRBV15
clone_size: -
cdr3_nt: TGTGCCACCAGTACCCACAGGGGGCCGGGAAACACCATATATTTT
cdr3_aa: CATSTHRGPGNTIYF

j_call: TRBJ2-6
d_call: -
v_call: TRBV4-2
clone_size: -
cdr3_nt: TGTGCCAGCAGCCCGAACACCTTCTCTGGGGCCAACGTCCTGACTTTC
cdr3_aa: CASSPNTFSGANVLTF

j_call: TRBJ2-1
d_call: TRBD2
v_call: TRBV7-8
clone_size: once
cdr3_nt: TGTGCCAGCAGCTTAGAGGCGGGGGGGCATAATGAGCAGTTCTTC
cdr3_aa: CASSLEAGGHNEQFF

j_call: TRBJ2-3
d_call: -
v_call: TRBV12-3/TRBV12-4
clone_size: -
cdr3_nt: TGTGCCAGCCGGGGGTTAAACACAGATACGCAGTATTTT
cdr3_aa: CASRGLNTDTQYF

j_call: TRBJ1-1
d_call: -
v_call: TRBV6-5
clone_size: -
cdr3_nt: TGTGCCAGCAGTTACTCGGGCAGCACTGAAGCTTTCTTT
cdr3_aa: CASSYSGSTEAFF

j_call: TRBJ2-4
d_call: -
v_call: TRBV18
clone_size: -
cdr3_nt: TGTGCCAGCTCACCACTACAGGGTCAACCGTTTGGAGCCAAAAACATTCAGTACTTC
cdr3_aa: CASSPLQGQPFGAKNIQYF

j_call: TRBJ1-1
d_call: -
v_call: TRBV30
clone_size: -
cdr3_nt: TGTGCCTGGTCTCAAGCTTTCTTT
cdr3_aa: CAWSQAFF

j_call: TRBJ2-7
d_call: -
v_call: TRBV28
clone_size: few
cdr3_nt: TGTGCCAGCGCCAGACAGCACACCTACGAGCAGTACTTC
cdr3_aa: CASARQHTYEQYF

j_call: TRBJ2-3
d_call: TRBD1
v_call: TRBV23-1
clone_size: -
cdr3_nt: TGCGCCAGCAGTCTCTATCTCGGGGAGCGGGACAGGGGAGTGAGTGATACGCAGTATTTT
cdr3_aa: CASSLYLGERDRGVSDTQYF

j_call: TRBJ1-2
d_call: -
v_call: TRBV24-1
clone_size: -
cdr3_nt: TGTGCCACCAGTGATTTTGACAGAATATATGGCTACACCTTC
cdr3_aa: CATSDFDRIYGYTF